This T cell receptor (beta chain) was identified during a study of human CD8 memory T cell subsets. Broader study findings: Similarly high diversity marked stem-like memory and precursor exhausted T cells, unlike effector memory cells.

With respect to this clonotype: Its antigen remains unknown.

CDR3 length: 13 residues. Per germline, CDR1 DFQATT and CDR2 SNEGSKA (reference sequence). Libraries targeted TCR beta using 5' RACE with UMIs. TCRdb reprocessed the 5' RACE reads; each CDR3 protein has one entry and no DNA is given. The table lists about 4,700 distinct CDR3 sequences. PBMC were sourced from healthy-donor buffy coats. The authors drew RNA from duplicate vials of 150,000 sorted CD8+ T cells per subset. The receptor was isolated from a human donor in good health. The chain recombines TRBV20-1 with TRBJ2-7; with no DNA, the TCRdb D assignment of TRBD2 cannot be verified. The sequenced sample was CD8+ T cells from PBMCs. This CDR3 is CSAEAGGIYEQYF.